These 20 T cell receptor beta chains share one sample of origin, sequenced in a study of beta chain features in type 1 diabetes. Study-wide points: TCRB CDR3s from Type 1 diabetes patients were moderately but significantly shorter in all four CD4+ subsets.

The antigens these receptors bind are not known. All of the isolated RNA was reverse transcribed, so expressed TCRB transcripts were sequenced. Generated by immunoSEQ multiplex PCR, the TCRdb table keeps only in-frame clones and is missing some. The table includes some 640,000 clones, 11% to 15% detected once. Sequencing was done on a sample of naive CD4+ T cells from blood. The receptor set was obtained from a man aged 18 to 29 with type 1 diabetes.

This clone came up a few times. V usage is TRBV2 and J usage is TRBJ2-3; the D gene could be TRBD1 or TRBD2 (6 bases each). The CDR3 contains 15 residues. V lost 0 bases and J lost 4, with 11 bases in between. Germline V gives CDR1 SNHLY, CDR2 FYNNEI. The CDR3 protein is CASSEAFGGPDTQYF. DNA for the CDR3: TGTGCCAGCAGTGAAGCGTTCGGGGGCCCAGATACGCAGTATTTT.

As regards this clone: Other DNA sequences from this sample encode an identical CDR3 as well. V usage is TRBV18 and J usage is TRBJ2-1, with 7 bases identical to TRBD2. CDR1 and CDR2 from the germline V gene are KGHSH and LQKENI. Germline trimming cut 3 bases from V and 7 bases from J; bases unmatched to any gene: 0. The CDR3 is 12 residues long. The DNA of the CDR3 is TGTGCCAGCTCACCGGGGGGGAATGAGCAGTTCTTC. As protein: CASSPGGNEQFF.

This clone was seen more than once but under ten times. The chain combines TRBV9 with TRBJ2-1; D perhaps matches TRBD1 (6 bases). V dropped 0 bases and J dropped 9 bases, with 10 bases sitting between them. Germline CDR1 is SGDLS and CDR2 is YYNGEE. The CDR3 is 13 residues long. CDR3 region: CASSVGPGAEQFF. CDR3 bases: TGTGCCAGCAGCGTAGGACCAGGGGCTGAGCAGTTCTTC.

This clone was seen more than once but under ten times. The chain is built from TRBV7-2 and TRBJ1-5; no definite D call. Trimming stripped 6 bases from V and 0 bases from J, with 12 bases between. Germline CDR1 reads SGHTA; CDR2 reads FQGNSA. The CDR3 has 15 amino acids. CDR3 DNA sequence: TGTGCCAGCAGACCCCGGGGTGATAGCAATCAGCCCCAGCATTTT. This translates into CASRPRGDSNQPQHF.

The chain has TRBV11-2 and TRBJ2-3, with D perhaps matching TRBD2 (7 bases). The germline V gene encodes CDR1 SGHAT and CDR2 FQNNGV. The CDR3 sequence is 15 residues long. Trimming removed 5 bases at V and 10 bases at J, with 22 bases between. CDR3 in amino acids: CASSRRGAGQGAQYF. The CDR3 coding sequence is TGTGCCAGCAGCCGCCGGGGAGCGGGACAAGGGGCGCAGTATTTT. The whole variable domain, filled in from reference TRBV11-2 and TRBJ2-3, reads EAGVAQSPRYKIIEKRQSVAFWCNPISGHATLYWYQQILGQGPKLLIQFQNNGVVDDSQLPKDRFSAERLKGVDSTLKIQPAKLEDSAVYLCASSRRGAGQGAQYFGPGTRLTVL.

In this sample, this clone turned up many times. CDR3 protein: CAISPGQGQFF. Written as DNA, the CDR3 is TGTGCCATCAGTCCGGGCCAAGGGCAGTTCTTC. The J gene is TRBJ2-1, the V gene TRBV10-3; D unclear. This CDR3 region has 11 residues. CDR1 is ENHRY and CDR2 is SYGVKD in the germline V gene. V lost 5 bases, J lost 12 bases, and 11 bases lay in between.

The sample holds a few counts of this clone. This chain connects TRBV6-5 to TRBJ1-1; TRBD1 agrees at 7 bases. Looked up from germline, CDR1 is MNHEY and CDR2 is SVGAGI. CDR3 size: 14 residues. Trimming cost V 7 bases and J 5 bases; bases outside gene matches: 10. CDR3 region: CASMGRGFATEAFF. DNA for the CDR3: TGTGCCAGCATGGGCAGGGGGTTTGCGACTGAAGCTTTCTTT.

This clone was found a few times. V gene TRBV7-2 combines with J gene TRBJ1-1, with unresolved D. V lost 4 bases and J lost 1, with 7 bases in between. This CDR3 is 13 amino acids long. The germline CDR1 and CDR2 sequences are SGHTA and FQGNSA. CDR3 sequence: CASSYGRNTEAFF. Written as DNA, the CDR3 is TGTGCCAGCAGCTACGGACGGAACACTGAAGCTTTCTTT.

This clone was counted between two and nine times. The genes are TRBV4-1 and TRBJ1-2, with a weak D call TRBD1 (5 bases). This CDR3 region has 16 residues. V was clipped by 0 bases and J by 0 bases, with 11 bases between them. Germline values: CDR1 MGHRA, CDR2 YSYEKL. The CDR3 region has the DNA TGCGCCAGCAGCCAAGATCCCAGGGAGGCTAACTATGGCTACACCTTC. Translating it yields CASSQDPREANYGYTF.

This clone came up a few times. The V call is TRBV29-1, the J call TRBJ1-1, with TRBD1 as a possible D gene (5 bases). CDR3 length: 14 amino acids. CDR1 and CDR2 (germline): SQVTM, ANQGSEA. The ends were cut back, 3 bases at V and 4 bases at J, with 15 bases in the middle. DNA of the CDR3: TGCAGCGTTGACATGGCCGGGGGAGGCACTGAAGCTTTCTTT. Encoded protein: CSVDMAGGGTEAFF. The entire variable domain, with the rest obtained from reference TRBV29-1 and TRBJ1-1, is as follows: SAVISQKPSRDICQRGTSLTIQCQVDSQVTMMFWYRQQPGQSLTLIATANQGSEATYESGFVIDKFPISRPNLTFSTLTVSNMSPEDSSIYLCSVDMAGGGTEAFFGQGTRLTVV.

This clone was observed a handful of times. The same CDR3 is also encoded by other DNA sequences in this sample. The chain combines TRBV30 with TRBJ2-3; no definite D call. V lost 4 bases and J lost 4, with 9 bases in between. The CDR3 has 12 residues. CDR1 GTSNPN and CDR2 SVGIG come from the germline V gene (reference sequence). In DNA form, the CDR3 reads TGTGCCTGGACTGGCGGTGCAGATACGCAGTATTTT. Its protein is CAWTGGADTQYF. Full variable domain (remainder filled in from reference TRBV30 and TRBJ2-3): SQTIHQWPATLVQPVGSPLSLECTVEGTSNPNLYWYRQAAGRGLQLLFYSVGIGQISSEVPQNLSASRPQDRQFILSSKKLLLSDSGFYLCAWTGGADTQYFGPGTRLTVL.

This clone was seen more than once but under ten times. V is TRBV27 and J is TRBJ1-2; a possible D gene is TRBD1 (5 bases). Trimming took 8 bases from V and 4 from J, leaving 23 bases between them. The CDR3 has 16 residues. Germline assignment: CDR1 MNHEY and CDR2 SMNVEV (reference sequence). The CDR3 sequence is CASGDYGAGDPYGYTF. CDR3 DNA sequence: TGTGCCAGCGGTGATTATGGGGCAGGAGACCCCTATGGCTACACCTTC.

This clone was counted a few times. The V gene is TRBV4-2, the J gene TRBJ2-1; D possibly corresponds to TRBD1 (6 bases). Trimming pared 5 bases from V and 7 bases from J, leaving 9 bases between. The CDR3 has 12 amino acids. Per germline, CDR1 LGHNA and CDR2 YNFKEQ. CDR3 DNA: TGTGCCAGCAGCACAAGGGGGAATGAGCAGTTCTTC. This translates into CASSTRGNEQFF.

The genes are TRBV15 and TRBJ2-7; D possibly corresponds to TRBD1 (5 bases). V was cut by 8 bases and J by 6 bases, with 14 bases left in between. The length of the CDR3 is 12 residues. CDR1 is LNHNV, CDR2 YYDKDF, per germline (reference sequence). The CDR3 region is CATPWGRGEQYF. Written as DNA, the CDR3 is TGTGCCACCCCCTGGGGTAGGGGCGAGCAGTACTTC. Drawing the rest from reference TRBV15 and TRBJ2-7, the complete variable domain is DAMVIQNPRYQVTQFGKPVTLSCSQTLNHNVMYWYQQKSSQAPKLLFHYYDKDFNNEADTPDNFQSRRPNTSFCFLDIRSPGLGDTAMYLCATPWGRGEQYFGPGTRLTVT.

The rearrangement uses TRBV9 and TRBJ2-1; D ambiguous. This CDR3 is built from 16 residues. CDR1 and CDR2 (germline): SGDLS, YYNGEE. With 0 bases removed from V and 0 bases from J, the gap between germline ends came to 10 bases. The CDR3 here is CASSVGDPNSYNEQFF. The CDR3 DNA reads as TGTGCCAGCAGCGTAGGAGACCCTAACTCCTACAATGAGCAGTTCTTC. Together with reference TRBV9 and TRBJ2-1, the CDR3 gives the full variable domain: DSGVTQTPKHLITATGQRVTLRCSPRSGDLSVYWYQQSLDQGLQFLIQYYNGEERAKGNILERFSAQQFPDLHSELNLSSLELGDSALYFCASSVGDPNSYNEQFFGPGTRLTVL.

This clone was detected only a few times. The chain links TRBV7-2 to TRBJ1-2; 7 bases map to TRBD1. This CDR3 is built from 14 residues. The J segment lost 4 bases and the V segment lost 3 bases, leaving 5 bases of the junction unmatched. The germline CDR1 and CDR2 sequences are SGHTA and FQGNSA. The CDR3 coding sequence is TGTGCCAGCAGCTTTGGGGACAGCGTCTATGGCTACACCTTC. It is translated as CASSFGDSVYGYTF.

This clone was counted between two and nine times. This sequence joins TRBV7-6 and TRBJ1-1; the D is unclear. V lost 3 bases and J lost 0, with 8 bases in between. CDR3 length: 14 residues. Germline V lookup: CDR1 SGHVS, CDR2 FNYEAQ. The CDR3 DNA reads TGTGCCAGCAGCTTTGACCTTTTGAACACTGAAGCTTTCTTT. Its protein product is CASSFDLLNTEAFF.

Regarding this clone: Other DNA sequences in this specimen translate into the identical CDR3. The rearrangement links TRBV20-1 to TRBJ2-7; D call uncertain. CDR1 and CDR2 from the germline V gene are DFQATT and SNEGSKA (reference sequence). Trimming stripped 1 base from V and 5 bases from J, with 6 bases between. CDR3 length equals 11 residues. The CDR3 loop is CSARVLNEQYF. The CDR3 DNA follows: TGCAGTGCTAGAGTCCTCAACGAGCAGTACTTC.

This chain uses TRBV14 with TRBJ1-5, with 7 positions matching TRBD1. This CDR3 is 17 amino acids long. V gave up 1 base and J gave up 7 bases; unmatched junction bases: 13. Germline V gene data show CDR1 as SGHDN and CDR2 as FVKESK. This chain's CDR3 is CASSQGVLKGGGQPQHF. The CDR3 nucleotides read TGTGCCAGCAGCCAAGGGGTTTTGAAAGGGGGCGGGCAGCCCCAGCATTTT.

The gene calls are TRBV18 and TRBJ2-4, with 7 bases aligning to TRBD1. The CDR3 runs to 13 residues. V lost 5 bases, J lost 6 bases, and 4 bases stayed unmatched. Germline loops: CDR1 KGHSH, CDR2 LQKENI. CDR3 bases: TGTGCCAGCTCAACCGGGGACAGAAACATTCAGTACTTC. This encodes CASSTGDRNIQYF.